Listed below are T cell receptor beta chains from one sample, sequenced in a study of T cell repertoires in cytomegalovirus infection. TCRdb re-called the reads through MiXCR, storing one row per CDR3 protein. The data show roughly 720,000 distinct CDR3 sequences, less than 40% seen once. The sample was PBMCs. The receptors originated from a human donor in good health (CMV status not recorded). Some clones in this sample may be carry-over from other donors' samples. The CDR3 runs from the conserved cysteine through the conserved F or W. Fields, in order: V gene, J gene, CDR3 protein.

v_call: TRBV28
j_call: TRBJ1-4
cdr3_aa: CASSSTAATNEKLFF

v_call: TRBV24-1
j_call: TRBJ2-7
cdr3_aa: CATSRATSGPATGEQYF

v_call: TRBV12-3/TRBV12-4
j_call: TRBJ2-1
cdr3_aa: CASSKNNEQFF

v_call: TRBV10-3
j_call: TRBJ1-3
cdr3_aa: CAISGVQGEPRARSGNTIYF

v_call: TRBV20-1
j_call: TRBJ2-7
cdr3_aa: CRGASSYEQYF

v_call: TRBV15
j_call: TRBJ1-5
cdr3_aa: CATSRAVQPQHF

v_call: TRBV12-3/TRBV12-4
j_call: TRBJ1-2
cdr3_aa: CASSYRDRTGYTF

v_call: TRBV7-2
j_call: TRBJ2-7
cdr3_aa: CASSVQGKSYEQYF

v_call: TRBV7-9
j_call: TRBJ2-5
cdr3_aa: CASSVFRDLQETQYF

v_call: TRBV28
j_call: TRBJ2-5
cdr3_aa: CASSLRGAEKETQYF

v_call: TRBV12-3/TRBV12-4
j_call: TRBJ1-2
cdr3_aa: CASSFSRDLGGYTF

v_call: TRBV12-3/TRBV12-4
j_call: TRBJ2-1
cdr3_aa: CASSLWADSNTYNEQFF

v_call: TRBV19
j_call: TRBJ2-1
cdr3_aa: CASSIRTSGASSYNEQFF

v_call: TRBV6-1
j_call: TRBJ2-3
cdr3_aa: CASSEGGASSTDTQYF

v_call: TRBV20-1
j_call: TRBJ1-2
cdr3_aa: CSDRGQNYGYTF

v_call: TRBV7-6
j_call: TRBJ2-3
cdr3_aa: CASSPGPLRNTQYF

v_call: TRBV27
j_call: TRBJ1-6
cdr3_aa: CASRPLSLQQAPNSPLHF

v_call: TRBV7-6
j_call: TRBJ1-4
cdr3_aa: CASSRAGTTEKLFF

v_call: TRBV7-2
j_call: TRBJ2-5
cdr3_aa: CASSLDGPGGVETQYF

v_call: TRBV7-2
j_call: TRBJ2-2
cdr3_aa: CASSQGVVNTGELFF

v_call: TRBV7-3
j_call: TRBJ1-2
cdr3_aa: CASSLSAVYGYTF

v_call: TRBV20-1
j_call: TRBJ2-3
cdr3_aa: CSVRAGISTDTQYF